What follows are 31 T cell receptor beta chains derived from one specimen sequenced in a study of blood T cell repertoires in COVID-19. Produced via immunoSEQ multiplex PCR; TCRdb's table is partial and in-frame only. Among approximately 170,000 clones, approximately 86% were seen once, and the ten largest hold 1.1%. Sequenced sample: peripheral blood. These receptors all come from a young man with acute or convalescent COVID-19.

CDR3 sequence reads: CASSSGQGTTNEKLFF. As DNA, the CDR3 is TGTGCCAGCAGCTCAGGACAGGGTACTACTAATGAAAAACTGTTTTTT. The rearrangement links TRBV11-2 to TRBJ1-4, with 8 nucleotides matching TRBD1. The germline V gene has CDR1 SGHAT and CDR2 FQNNGV. The CDR3 is 16 residues long. Losses at the gene ends were 4 bases for V and 2 bases for J; bases not matched to a gene: 6.

The chain has TRBV5-1 and TRBJ2-1; D gene unclear. This CDR3 is 13 amino acids long. The V and J ends lost 4 bases and 6 bases respectively, with 11 bases between them. CDR1 and CDR2 from the germline V gene are SGHRS and YFSETQ. The CDR3 DNA is TGCGCCAGCAGCCCCAACTTTGCCAATGAGCAGTTCTTC. Protein: CASSPNFANEQFF.

The rearrangement uses TRBV6-5 and TRBJ2-1; no firm D call. Germline V lookup: CDR1 MNHEY, CDR2 SVGAGI. This CDR3 has 16 residues. V was clipped by 0 bases and J by 0 bases, with 9 bases between them. The CDR3 is CASSYSTAASYNEQFF. CDR3 bases: TGTGCCAGCAGTTACTCGACTGCAGCCTCCTACAATGAGCAGTTCTTC.

The table lists this clone with a count of one. The CDR3 DNA is TGTGCCAGCAGACTGGGGGGGACGAACTATGGCTACACCTTC. Protein product: CASRLGGTNYGYTF. The chain joins TRBV6-5 to TRBJ1-2; tentative D call: TRBD1 (5 bases). The CDR3 length is 14 residues. Germline V lookup: CDR1 MNHEY, CDR2 SVGAGI. With 6 bases removed from V and 2 bases from J, the gap between germline ends came to 13 bases.

This chain uses TRBV19 with TRBJ2-1; 9 positions agree with TRBD2. V shed 3 bases and J 2 bases; nucleotides not matched to a gene: 5. CDR3 length: 16 amino acids. CDR1 LNHDA and CDR2 SQIVND come from the germline V gene (reference sequence). The CDR3 loop is CASSMDGLATYNEQFF. Here the CDR3 DNA reads TGTGCCAGTAGTATGGACGGACTAGCGACCTACAATGAGCAGTTCTTC.

The V and J genes are TRBV18 and TRBJ1-2; D might be TRBD1 (5 bases). V was shortened by 6 bases and J by 0 bases, with 11 bases between the two germline ends. In germline, CDR1 is KGHSH, CDR2 LQKENI. CDR3 size: 14 residues. The CDR3 DNA sequence: TGTGCCAGCTCTCAACAGGAAACTAACTATGGCTACACCTTC. Encoded protein: CASSQQETNYGYTF.

Points on this clone: The same CDR3 arises from other DNA sequences in this sample as well. J is TRBJ1-1 and V is TRBV5-1, with D maybe TRBD1 (5 bases). The CDR3 loop spans 14 amino acids. V lost 5 bases, J lost 1 base, and 12 bases lay in between. The germline CDR1 and CDR2 sequences are SGHRS and YFSETQ. CDR3: CASSFGQANTEAFF. CDR3 in DNA: TGCGCCAGCAGTTTCGGACAAGCGAACACTGAAGCTTTCTTT. Full variable domain (rest looked up from reference TRBV5-1 and TRBJ1-1): KAGVTQTPRYLIKTRGQQVTLSCSPISGHRSVSWYQQTPGQGLQFLFEYFSETQRNKGNFPGRFSGRQFSNSRSEMNVSTLELGDSALYLCASSFGQANTEAFFGQGTRLTVV.

The genes are TRBV5-4 and TRBJ2-7; D call uncertain. The CDR3 has 15 amino acids. The V end lost 2 bases, the J end lost 1 base, and 13 bases lay between the germline ends. The germline V gene encodes CDR1 SGHNT and CDR2 YYREEE (reference sequence). The CDR3 nucleotides are TGTGCCAGCAGCTTCTTTACAAGGAGATCCTACGAGCAGTACTTC. Protein product: CASSFFTRRSYEQYF. Full variable domain (rest looked up from reference TRBV5-4 and TRBJ2-7): ETGVTQSPTHLIKTRGQQVTLRCSSQSGHNTVSWYQQALGQGPQFIFQYYREEENGRGNFPPRFSGLQFPNYSSELNVNALELDDSALYLCASSFFTRRSYEQYFGPGTRLTVT.

The rearrangement links TRBV7-6 to TRBJ2-2; D is undetermined. The CDR3 sequence is 14 residues long. The germline gives CDR1 SGHVS, CDR2 FNYEAQ. The V gene lost 1 base and the J gene lost 5 bases, with 8 bases spanning the gap. The CDR3 DNA is TGTGCCAGCAGCTTAGGCGTAATGACCGGGGAGCTGTTTTTT. It yields the protein CASSLGVMTGELFF.

This chain uses TRBV5-1 with TRBJ1-3; D remains ambiguous. V was clipped by 5 bases and J by 0 bases, with 6 bases between them. Per the germline V gene, CDR1 is SGHRS and CDR2 is YFSETQ. The CDR3 runs 13 residues. This CDR3 reads CASSQFSGNTIYF. In nucleotides, the CDR3 is TGCGCCAGCAGTCAGTTCTCTGGAAACACCATATATTTT.

This clone showed up just a few times. The CDR3 protein is CASTAKAGGAHTEAFF. CDR3 bases: TGTGCCAGCACCGCCAAAGCGGGGGGGGCGCACACTGAAGCTTTCTTT. The chain uses TRBV11-2 and TRBJ1-1, with a tentative D call TRBD1 (6 bases). Germline values: CDR1 SGHAT, CDR2 FQNNGV. The CDR3 spans 16 residues. V was trimmed by 7 bases and J by 3 bases, leaving 21 bases between them.

The J gene is TRBJ2-7, the V gene TRBV5-1, with TRBD1 as a possible D gene (6 bases). The germline V and J ends were trimmed by 4 bases and 2 bases, with 16 bases remaining between them. The CDR3 is made up of 15 amino acids. The germline CDR1 and CDR2 sequences are SGHRS and YFSETQ. The DNA of the CDR3 is TGCGCCAGCAGCACCGCAACCGGGACACCCTACGAGCAGTACTTC. Protein: CASSTATGTPYEQYF.

This clone appeared a few times. V is TRBV7-9 and J is TRBJ2-3, with TRBD1 matching 11 bases. Germline CDR1 and CDR2: SEHNR and FQNEAQ (reference sequence). The junction had 7 bases not matched to a gene; V was cut back by 5 bases and J by 6 bases. The CDR3 is made up of 15 amino acids. The CDR3 DNA is TGTGCCAGCAGCCGACGGACAGGGGGCAGGGATACGCAGTATTTT. This codes for CASSRRTGGRDTQYF.

The chain links TRBV5-5 to TRBJ1-1, with D unclear. The V end was cut by 2 bases, the J end by 4 bases, with 12 bases between. CDR3 length equals 14 residues. Germline V gene data show CDR1 as SGHKS and CDR2 as YYEKEE (reference sequence). CDR3 in DNA: TGTGCCAGCAGCTTTGCCCCGGAGGGCACTGAAGCTTTCTTT. Translating gives CASSFAPEGTEAFF. Combining the CDR3 with reference TRBV5-5 and TRBJ1-1 gives the whole variable domain DAGVTQSPTHLIKTRGQQVTLRCSPISGHKSVSWYQQVLGQGPQFIFQYYEKEERGRGNFPDRFSARQFPNYSSELNVNALLLGDSALYLCASSFAPEGTEAFFGQGTRLTVV.

This chain joins TRBV7-2 and TRBJ1-5, with 7 bases matching TRBD1. Germline CDR1 SGHTA, CDR2 FQGNSA. The V gene end was trimmed by 5 bases and the J gene end by 1 base; junction bases not matched to a gene: 2. CDR3 size: 14 residues. CDR3 protein: CASSQGQSNQPQHF. DNA for the CDR3: TGTGCCAGCAGCCAGGGACAGAGCAATCAGCCCCAGCATTTT.

V is TRBV5-4 and J is TRBJ1-6, with D perhaps TRBD1 (5 bases). Per germline, CDR1 SGHNT and CDR2 YYREEE (reference sequence). Between the trimmed V and J ends, which lost 4 bases and 7 bases, there was a span of 15 bases. This CDR3 is 15 amino acids long. The chain's CDR3 is CASSDPRDGNSPLHF. CDR3 nucleotide sequence: TGTGCCAGCAGCGACCCCAGGGATGGGAATTCACCCCTCCACTTT.

The chain is built from TRBV11-2 and TRBJ1-2, with D unclear. The germline V gene has CDR1 SGHAT and CDR2 FQNNGV. CDR3 length: 15 residues. Trimming removed 3 bases from V and 7 bases from J, with 18 bases in between. The CDR3: CASSFEIHSSTGYTF. CDR3 DNA: TGTGCCAGCAGCTTTGAAATCCACAGTAGTACTGGCTACACCTTC.

The chain links TRBV6-5 to TRBJ1-3; no definite D call. The V and J ends lost 5 bases and 4 bases respectively, with 15 bases between them. The CDR3 sequence is 15 residues long. The germline CDR1 and CDR2 sequences are MNHEY and SVGAGI. CDR3 residues: CASSQPREFGNTIYF. The CDR3 DNA reads TGTGCCAGCAGTCAACCGAGGGAGTTCGGAAACACCATATATTTT.

This chain uses TRBV24-1 with TRBJ2-5; D is perhaps TRBD1 (5 bases). V lost 3 bases to trimming and J lost 5 bases, with 15 bases between them. Germline V gene lookup returns CDR1 KGHDR and CDR2 SFDVKD. The CDR3 consists of 15 residues. The chain's CDR3 is CATSDTHRIGETQYF. The CDR3 DNA sequence: TGTGCCACCAGTGATACACACAGGATAGGGGAGACCCAGTACTTC.

This clone was seen a single time. The chain uses TRBV5-5 and TRBJ2-1; D is possibly TRBD2 (6 bases). CDR1 and CDR2 (germline): SGHKS, YYEKEE (reference sequence). The CDR3 runs 14 residues. V was shortened by 4 bases and J by 5 bases, with 13 bases between the two germline ends. This CDR3 reads CASSRLGGDNEQFF. The CDR3, as DNA: TGTGCCAGCAGCCGCCTAGGAGGGGACAATGAGCAGTTCTTC.

The genes are TRBV6-4 and TRBJ2-1, with 10 positions matching TRBD2. From germline, CDR1 is MRHNA and CDR2 SNTAGT. The J segment lost 6 bases and the V segment lost 6 bases, leaving 8 bases of the junction unmatched. There are 15 residues in the CDR3. Here the CDR3 DNA reads TGTGCCAGCAGCCCTGGGGGACTAGCGTCCAATGAGCAGTTCTTC. It is translated as CASSPGGLASNEQFF.

The chain is built from TRBV19 and TRBJ2-7, with 9 bases aligning to TRBD1. Germline V gene sequence: CDR1 LNHDA, CDR2 SQIVND (reference sequence). The CDR3 totals 14 residues. The ends lost 2 bases at V and 4 bases at J; junction bases unmatched: 3. The CDR3 nucleotides read TGTGCCAGTAGTATACCGGGACAGGGATACGAGCAGTACTTC. It encodes CASSIPGQGYEQYF.

This clone was counted between two and nine times. The chain is built from TRBV10-1 and TRBJ2-7; TRBD1 matches 10 bases. Germline V gene sequence: CDR1 WNHNN, CDR2 SYGVQD (reference sequence). The CDR3 extends over 19 amino acids. V was clipped by 10 bases and J by 3 bases; unmatched bases: 24. In DNA form, the CDR3 reads TGCGCCACCAGGGGGGCTTGGGACAGGGGATGGGTGTTCGGCTACGAGCAGTACTTC. This codes for CATRGAWDRGWVFGYEQYF.

The V gene is TRBV7-3, the J gene TRBJ1-6; D remains ambiguous. The CDR3 covers 15 residues. Germline CDR1 SGHTA, CDR2 FQGTGA. The V end lost 0 bases, the J end lost 10 bases, and 13 bases lay between the germline ends. The CDR3, as DNA: TGTGCCAGCAGCTTAACCCACGGGGTCTGGTCACCCCTCCACTTT. This sequence encodes CASSLTHGVWSPLHF.

This sequence joins TRBV7-3 and TRBJ1-3; no firm D call. Germline CDR1 reads SGHTA; CDR2 reads FQGTGA. CDR3 length equals 13 residues. The V and J ends lost 2 bases and 9 bases respectively, with 11 bases between them. CDR3: CASSLEFGATIYF. The CDR3, as DNA: TGTGCCAGCAGCTTAGAGTTCGGAGCCACCATATATTTT.

This clone was seen just once. The genes are TRBV7-9 and TRBJ1-2; D is perhaps TRBD1 (6 bases). The CDR3 totals 17 residues. Trimming took 5 bases from V and 6 from J, leaving 25 bases between them. Germline CDR1 and CDR2: SEHNR and FQNEAQ (reference sequence). The CDR3 sequence is CASSPHRVGIGYHGYTF. The CDR3 DNA sequence: TGTGCCAGCAGCCCCCACAGGGTGGGCATCGGCTATCATGGCTACACCTTC.

V gene TRBV27 combines with J gene TRBJ1-2; 8 bases are a match to TRBD1. From germline, CDR1 is MNHEY and CDR2 SMNVEV (reference sequence). The CDR3 contains 14 residues. The trim removed 6 bases at V and 5 bases at J, leaving 8 bases unmatched. DNA of the CDR3: TGTGCCAGCAGCCTAACAGGGGGAACTTATGGCTACACCTTC. It encodes CASSLTGGTYGYTF.

This clone has a single count. The V gene is TRBV28, the J gene TRBJ2-7; D is possibly TRBD1 (5 bases). This CDR3 contains 13 residues. CDR1 is MDHEN and CDR2 is SYDVKM in the germline V gene. Deletions cut 7 bases from V and 2 bases from J, with 12 bases between. The CDR3 here is CASTRTSPYEQYF. Here the CDR3 DNA reads TGTGCCAGCACCAGGACATCCCCCTACGAGCAGTACTTC.

This sequence joins TRBV2 and TRBJ1-4, with TRBD1 as a possible D gene (6 bases). The V gene lost 6 bases and the J gene lost 0 bases, with 14 bases spanning the gap. This CDR3 spans 16 amino acids. Germline-derived CDR1 and CDR2 are SNHLY and FYNNEI. CDR3 nucleotides: TGTGCCAGCAGCCACGGGACACTAGCAACTAATGAAAAACTGTTTTTT. Translated: CASSHGTLATNEKLFF.

This chain connects TRBV28 to TRBJ1-5; 9 nucleotides line up with TRBD1. This CDR3 spans 16 amino acids. Germline-derived CDR1 and CDR2 are MDHEN and SYDVKM. The V segment lost 8 bases and the J segment 7 bases; nucleotides outside the gene matches: 15. The CDR3 DNA sequence: TGTGCCAGCCATGGGAGGGGACAGGGAAGGCTCCAGCCCCAGCATTTT. Translation gives CASHGRGQGRLQPQHF.

The J gene is TRBJ2-1, the V gene TRBV19, with TRBD1 as a possible D gene (5 bases). This CDR3 is built from 16 residues. V lost 7 bases to trimming and J lost 0 bases, with 16 bases between them. Germline-derived CDR1 and CDR2 are LNHDA and SQIVND (reference sequence). DNA of the CDR3: TGTGCCAGTAAGAAAAGACAGCGCAGCTCCTACAATGAGCAGTTCTTC. It specifies CASKKRQRSSYNEQFF.